A selection of T cell receptor beta chains follows, all from one sample in a study of blood T cell repertoires in COVID-19. Assay used: immunoSEQ multiplex PCR; TCRdb lists only in-frame clones, some missing. There are hundreds of thousands of clones in the sample; more than 85% occur only once, and 2.5% to 3.5% lies in the top ten. The sequenced material came from peripheral blood. All receptors come from a human donor in a cohort sampled during active COVID-19. The conserved cysteine and the conserved F or W are not part of the CDR3 here. The D gene is left open where the match is weak. A clone size is listed for some rows: how often the clone was seen (once, few, many), or a class if it is expanded.

TRBJ1-2,-,TRBV6-6,-,ASSYGRTYGYT
TRBJ2-3,-,TRBV18,once,ASSPRGGTDTQY
TRBJ2-3,-,TRBV29-1,-,SVWQSRGDTQY
TRBJ2-5,-,TRBV2,-,ASSQETGLQETQY
TRBJ2-7,-,TRBV27,-,ASSLGAGLYEQY
TRBJ2-2,TRBD2,TRBV30,-,ACYRSHHAGGRTGELF
TRBJ1-5,TRBD1,TRBV7-3,-,ASSPTGTGGNQPQH
TRBJ2-5,-,TRBV18,-,ASSPSVPGAQETQY
TRBJ1-4,TRBD1,TRBV7-6,-,ASSSPKDRGGEKLF
TRBJ2-1,TRBD2,TRBV4-1,-,ASSQDEGTSGIYNEQF
TRBJ1-2,-,TRBV5-1,-,ASSFEGADGYT
TRBJ2-2,-,TRBV2,-,ASSELENTGELF
TRBJ1-4,-,TRBV12-3/TRBV12-4,-,ASSIEEKLF
TRBJ1-5,TRBD1,TRBV30,-,AWSRDRDQPQH
TRBJ1-4,TRBD1,TRBV5-8,-,ASSGEGARINEKLF
TRBJ2-3,TRBD1,TRBV5-1,-,ASRVGTGNTDTQY
TRBJ2-2,-,TRBV30,-,AWTEGGLNTGELF
TRBJ1-5,TRBD1,TRBV7-2,-,ASSLAGGYQPQH
TRBJ2-5,-,TRBV11-2,-,ASSLSGGEYQETQY
TRBJ2-6,TRBD1,TRBV5-5,-,ASSFGTGAGANVLT
TRBJ2-5,TRBD1,TRBV28,-,ASRPTGSGETQY
TRBJ2-6,-,TRBV5-4,-,ASSFWTHYSGANVLT
TRBJ2-2,TRBD2,TRBV19,-,ASSVNRGGRWTGELF
TRBJ2-7,-,TRBV9,-,ASSVVGGTDEQY